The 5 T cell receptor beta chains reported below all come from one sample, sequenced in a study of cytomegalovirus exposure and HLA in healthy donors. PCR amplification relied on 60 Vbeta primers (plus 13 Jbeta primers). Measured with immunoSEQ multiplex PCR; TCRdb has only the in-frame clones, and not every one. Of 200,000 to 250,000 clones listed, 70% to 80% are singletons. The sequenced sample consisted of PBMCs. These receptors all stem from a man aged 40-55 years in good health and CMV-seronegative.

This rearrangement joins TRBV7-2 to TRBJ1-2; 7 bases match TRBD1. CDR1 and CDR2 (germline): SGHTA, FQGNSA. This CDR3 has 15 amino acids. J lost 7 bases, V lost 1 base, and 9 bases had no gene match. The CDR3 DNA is TGTGCCAGCAGCTTAGTTGCTCGGGCAGGGGGTGGCTACACCTTC. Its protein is CASSLVARAGGGYTF.

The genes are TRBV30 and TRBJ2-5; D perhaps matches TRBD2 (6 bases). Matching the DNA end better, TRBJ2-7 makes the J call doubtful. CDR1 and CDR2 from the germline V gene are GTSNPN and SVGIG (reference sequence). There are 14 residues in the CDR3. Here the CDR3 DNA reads TGTGCCTGGAACGGCGGACTATATTCCTACGAGCAGTACTTC. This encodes CAWNGGLYSYEQYF.

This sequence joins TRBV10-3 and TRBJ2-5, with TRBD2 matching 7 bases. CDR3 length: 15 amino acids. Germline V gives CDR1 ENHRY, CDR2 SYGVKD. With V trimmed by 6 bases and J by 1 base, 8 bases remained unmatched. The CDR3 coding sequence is TGTGCCATCAGCCCAAGTCTAGCGGTCCAAGAGACCCAGTACTTC. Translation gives CAISPSLAVQETQYF.

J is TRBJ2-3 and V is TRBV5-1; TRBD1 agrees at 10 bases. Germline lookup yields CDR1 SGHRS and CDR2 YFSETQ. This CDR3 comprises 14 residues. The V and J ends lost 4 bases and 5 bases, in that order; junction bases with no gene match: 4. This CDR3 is CASSTRDRGDTQYF. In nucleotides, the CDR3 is TGCGCCAGCAGCACCCGGGACAGGGGAGATACGCAGTATTTT.

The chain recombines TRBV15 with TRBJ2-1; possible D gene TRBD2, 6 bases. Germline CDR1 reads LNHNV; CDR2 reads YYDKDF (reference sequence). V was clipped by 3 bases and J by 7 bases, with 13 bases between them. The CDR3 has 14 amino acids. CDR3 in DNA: TGTGCCACCAGCAGCCGCGGGGCCAGGAATGAGCAGTTCTTC. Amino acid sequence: CATSSRGARNEQFF.